These 12 T cell receptor beta chains originate from one sample sequenced in a study of CXCR3-negative and CXCR3-positive naive CD8 T cells. UMI labels and 5' RACE were used to prepare the TRB cDNA libraries. TCRdb reanalyzed the 5' RACE reads and collapses them to one entry per CDR3 protein, without DNA. The table counts about 8,300 distinct CDR3 sequences; around 2% lies in the top ten. The material sequenced was naive CXCR3- CD8+ T cells from blood. Stated subset: CD45RO-CCR7+CD27+CD95- naive CD8+ T cells lacking CXCR3 (TNR3-). These receptors were collected from a human donor in good health. Some clones in this sample may be carry-over from other donors' samples.

The J gene is TRBJ2-3, the V gene TRBV29-1; as DNA is missing, the TRBD2 call by TCRdb cannot be tested. This CDR3 is 18 amino acids long. Germline V gene sequence: CDR1 SQVTM, CDR2 ANQGSEA. CDR3 protein: CSVEGLAGEGARTDTQYF.

This clonotype is labeled medium-sized (0.01 to 0.1%) based on frequency. The chain recombines TRBV7-2 with TRBJ1-2; TCRdb lists TRBD1, though no DNA is available to test this call. Germline CDR1 SGHTA, CDR2 FQGNSA. This CDR3 region has 16 residues. The CDR3 loop reads CASSPPQWDRGLGYTF.

This chain connects TRBV20-1 to TRBJ2-1; TCRdb returns TRBD2, unconfirmable since there is no DNA. Germline V lookup: CDR1 DFQATT, CDR2 SNEGSKA (reference sequence). The CDR3 extends over 14 amino acids. The CDR3 spells CSATTGLVADEQFF.

The rearrangement joins TRBV15 to TRBJ2-1; TCRdb selects TRBD2, and the lack of DNA leaves this call unchecked. The germline V gene has CDR1 LNHNV and CDR2 YYDKDF (reference sequence). The CDR3 covers 15 residues. CDR3 residues: CATSSKGLADNEQFF.

The V call is TRBV29-1, the J call TRBJ1-2. Germline lookup yields CDR1 SQVTM and CDR2 ANQGSEA. The CDR3 consists of 12 residues. The CDR3 loop reads CSVVTVPYCYTF.

This chain connects TRBV28 to TRBJ2-7; the TRBD1 assignment by TCRdb is unverifiable without DNA. Germline V lookup: CDR1 MDHEN, CDR2 SYDVKM. The CDR3 spans 14 residues. The CDR3 reads CASTWTGESYEQYF.

The rearrangement links TRBV7-9 to TRBJ2-2; lacking DNA, the TRBD2 call made by TCRdb goes unchecked. The CDR3 contains 17 residues. From germline, CDR1 is SEHNR and CDR2 FQNEAQ (reference sequence). CDR3 region: CASSLVLAGTNTGELFF.

The chain joins TRBV25-1 to TRBJ2-7; TCRdb's D call, TRBD2, is unchecked because there is no DNA. Looked up from germline, CDR1 is MGHDK and CDR2 is SYGVNS. The CDR3 has 14 amino acids. CDR3 sequence reads: CASSESGGTYEQYF.

V and J are TRBV29-1 and TRBJ1-2; TCRdb outputs TRBD1, but without DNA this stays unchecked. Germline V lookup: CDR1 SQVTM, CDR2 ANQGSEA. The CDR3 runs 13 residues. Here the CDR3 reads CSVPTGQEYGYTF.

This clonotype ranks as medium-sized (0.01 to 0.1%) in terms of frequency. J is TRBJ2-2 and V is TRBV28; the D call of TRBD1 rests on TCRdb alone, since no DNA is present to check it. CDR1 is MDHEN, CDR2 SYDVKM, per germline. This CDR3 has 13 residues. CDR3 in amino acids: CASSYGQAGELFF.

The chain employs TRBV29-1 and TRBJ2-2; TCRdb returns TRBD1, unconfirmable since there is no DNA. This CDR3 has 13 residues. Germline CDR1 SQVTM, CDR2 ANQGSEA. The CDR3 spells CSVEGGYTGELFF.

The chain uses TRBV25-1 and TRBJ2-1; TCRdb's D call of TRBD1 is untestable without DNA. The CDR3 runs to 15 residues. The germline gives CDR1 MGHDK, CDR2 SYGVNS. The CDR3 is CASSAPGGSYNEQFF.